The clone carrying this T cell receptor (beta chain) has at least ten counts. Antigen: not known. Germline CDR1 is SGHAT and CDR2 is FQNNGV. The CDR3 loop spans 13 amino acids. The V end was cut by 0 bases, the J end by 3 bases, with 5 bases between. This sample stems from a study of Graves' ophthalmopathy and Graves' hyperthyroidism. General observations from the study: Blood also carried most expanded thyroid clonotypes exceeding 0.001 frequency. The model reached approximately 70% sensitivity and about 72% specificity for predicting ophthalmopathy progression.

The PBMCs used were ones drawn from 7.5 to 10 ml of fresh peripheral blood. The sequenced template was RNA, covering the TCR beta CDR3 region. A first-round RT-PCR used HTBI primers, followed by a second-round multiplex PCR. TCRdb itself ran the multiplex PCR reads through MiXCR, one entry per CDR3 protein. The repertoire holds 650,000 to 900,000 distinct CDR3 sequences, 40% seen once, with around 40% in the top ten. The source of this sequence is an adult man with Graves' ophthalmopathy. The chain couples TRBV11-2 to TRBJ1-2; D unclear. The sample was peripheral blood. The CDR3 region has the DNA TGTGCCAGCAGCTTAGAACCGGACTATGGCTACACCTTC. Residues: CASSLEPDYGYTF.